This T cell receptor (beta chain) was observed in a study of vaccination and CD4 T cells after COVID-19. Study-level results: Median counts of SARS-CoV-2-reactive clonotypes increased from approximately 21 to 40; this difference was not significant.

Treatment specified: approximately 10-day PBMC culture with coronavirus spike peptide pools or control peptides (ViraFEST assay). This CDR3 spans 15 amino acids. Germline V gene data show CDR1 as KGHDR and CDR2 as SFDVKD. Between the trimmed V and J ends, which lost 3 bases and 4 bases, there was a span of 14 bases. In this sample, this clonotype turned up a few times. The antigen is unknown. Scientists ran DNA taken from cultured CD4+ T cells through the Oncomine TCR Beta short-read assay for sequencing. TCRdb called the PCR reads again in MiXCR, with one record for every CDR3 protein. The data contain some 11,000 distinct CDR3 sequences, over 75% of them seen just once; the ten biggest clones take up 15% to 20%.

Sequenced material: CD4+ T cells from blood, cultured in vitro. The V gene is TRBV24-1, the J gene TRBJ2-5; D is ambiguous. The source is a human donor who had recovered from COVID-19. The CDR3 nucleotides read TGTGCCACCAGTGATGGAATGACGGCCGGAGAGACCCAGTACTTC. It translates to CATSDGMTAGETQYF.